The source of this TCR beta chain is a study of T cells in women clearing cervical HPV infection. All donors had a single incident cervical HPV16 infection, not prevalent. Germline loops: CDR1 SQVTM, CDR2 ANQGSEA. The CDR3 sequence is 15 residues long. Concerning this clone itself: Read data end 3 residues before the CDR3 end; the end is taken from the germline J gene.

Data came from immunoSEQ multiplex PCR; TCRdb stores just in-frame clones and leaves some out. The specimen's table records 35,000 to 45,000 clones. The sequence was collected from a woman aged 18 to 69 with a cervical HPV16 infection that either progressed to CIN3+ or cleared (not recorded which). The chain couples TRBV29-1 to TRBJ1-2; no firm D call. What was sequenced was blood buffy coat. CDR3 bases read: TGCAGCGTTGAATCTGGGTCCTCTAGCACAGATACC. This sequence encodes CSVESGSSSTDT. The entire CDR3 sequence reads CSVESGSSSTDTYTF.